The present T cell receptor beta chain was sequenced within a study of T cell responses to AZD1222 COVID-19 vaccine. Whole-study results and caveats: Spike as a whole was targeted by vaccine-associated CD4 TCRs, dominant at 160-218 and 743-854. The study sampled repertoires only after the peak T cell response. The donor cohort was predominantly white British with a female majority, and clonal diversity may have been underestimated.

On this clone: Its antigen is undetermined.

Sequenced by immunoSEQ multiplex PCR; TCRdb stores in-frame clones only, minus some. The repertoire holds about 26,000 clones, with 88% as singletons. The germline gives CDR1 LGHNA, CDR2 YSLEER. The CDR3 is 15 residues long. Trimming removed 0 bases from V and 2 bases from J, with 10 bases in between. The receptor comes from an adult who received the AZD1222 COVID-19 vaccine. Material: peripheral blood, obtained 28 days after the second AZD1222 dose. This chain links TRBV4-3 with TRBJ1-2; the D is unclear. This chain's CDR3 is CASSQDLRGNYGYTF. The CDR3 bases are TGCGCCAGCAGCCAAGATCTTCGGGGAAACTATGGCTACACCTTC.